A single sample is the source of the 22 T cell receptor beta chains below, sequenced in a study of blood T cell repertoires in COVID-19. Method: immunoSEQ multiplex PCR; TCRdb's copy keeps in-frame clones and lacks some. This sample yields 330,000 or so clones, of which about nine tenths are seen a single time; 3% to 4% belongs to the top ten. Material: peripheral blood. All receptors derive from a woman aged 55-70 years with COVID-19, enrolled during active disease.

The CDR3 protein is CASKNDRGHTGELFF. DNA of the CDR3: TGTGCCAGCAAAAATGACAGGGGGCACACCGGGGAGCTGTTTTTT. The chain uses TRBV5-8 and TRBJ2-2; 10 nucleotides match TRBD1. Trimming at V came to 6 bases and at J to 3 bases, leaving 5 bases not matched to a gene. The CDR3 is 15 amino acids. The germline V gene has CDR1 SGHTS and CDR2 YDEGEE. The full variable domain, completed using reference TRBV5-8 and TRBJ2-2, is EAGVTQSPTHLIKTRGQQATLRCSPISGHTSVYWYQQALGLGLQFLLWYDEGEERNRGNFPPRFSGRQFPNYSSELNVNALELEDSALYLCASKNDRGHTGELFFGEGSRLTVL.

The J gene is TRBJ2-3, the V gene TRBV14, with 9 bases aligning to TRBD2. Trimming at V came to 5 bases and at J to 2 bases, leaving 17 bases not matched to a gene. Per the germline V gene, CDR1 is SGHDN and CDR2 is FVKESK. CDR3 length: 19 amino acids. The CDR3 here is CASSVHLSLIAGATDTQYF. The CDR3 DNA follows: TGTGCCAGCAGCGTACACCTCTCGTTGATAGCGGGGGCCACAGATACGCAGTATTTT.

This CDR3 reads CASSRLTGSRNEQYF. CDR3 nucleotide sequence: TGCGCCAGCAGCCGCCTAACCGGCTCTAGGAACGAGCAGTACTTC. This rearrangement joins TRBV4-1 to TRBJ2-7; no clear D gene. Trimming removed 4 bases from V and 5 bases from J, with 18 bases in between. CDR1 and CDR2 (germline): MGHRA, YSYEKL. The CDR3 is made up of 15 amino acids.

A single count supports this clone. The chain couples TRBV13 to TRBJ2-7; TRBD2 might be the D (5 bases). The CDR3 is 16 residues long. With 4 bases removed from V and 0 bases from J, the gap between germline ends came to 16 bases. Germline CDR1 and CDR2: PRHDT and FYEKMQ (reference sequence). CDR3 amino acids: CASSSRERIVSYEQYF. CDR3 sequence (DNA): TGTGCCAGCAGCTCTCGGGAACGGATTGTCTCCTACGAGCAGTACTTC.

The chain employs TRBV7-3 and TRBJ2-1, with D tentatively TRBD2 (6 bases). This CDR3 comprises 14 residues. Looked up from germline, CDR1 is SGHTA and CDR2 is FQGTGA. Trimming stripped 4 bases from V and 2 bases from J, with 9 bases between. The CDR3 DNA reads TGTGCCAGCAGCTGGGGGGTCCCCTACAATGAGCAGTTCTTC. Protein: CASSWGVPYNEQFF.

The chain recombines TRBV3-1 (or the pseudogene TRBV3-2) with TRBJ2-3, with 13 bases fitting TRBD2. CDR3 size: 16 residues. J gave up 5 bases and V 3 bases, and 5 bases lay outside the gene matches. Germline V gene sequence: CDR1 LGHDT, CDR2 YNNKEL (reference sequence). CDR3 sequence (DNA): TGTGCCAGCAGCCATGTACTAGCGGGGGGGCAAGATACGCAGTATTTT. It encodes CASSHVLAGGQDTQYF.

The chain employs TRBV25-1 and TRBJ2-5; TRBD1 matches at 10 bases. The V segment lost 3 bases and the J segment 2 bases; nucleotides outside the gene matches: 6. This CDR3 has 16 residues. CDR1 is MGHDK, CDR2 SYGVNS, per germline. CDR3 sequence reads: CASSDRWDRGQETQYF. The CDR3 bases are TGTGCCAGCAGTGACCGATGGGACAGGGGACAAGAGACCCAGTACTTC.

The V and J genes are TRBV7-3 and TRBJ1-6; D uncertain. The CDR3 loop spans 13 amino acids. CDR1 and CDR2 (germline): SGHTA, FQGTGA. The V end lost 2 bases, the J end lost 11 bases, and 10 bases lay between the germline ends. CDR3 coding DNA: TGTGCCAGCAGCTTAGGACTGTTTACACCCCTCCACTTT. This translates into CASSLGLFTPLHF.

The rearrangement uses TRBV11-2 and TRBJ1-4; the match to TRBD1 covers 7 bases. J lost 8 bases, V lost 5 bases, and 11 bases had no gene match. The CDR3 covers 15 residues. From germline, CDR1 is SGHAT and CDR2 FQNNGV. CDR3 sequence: CASSRSTGRVEKLFF. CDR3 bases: TGTGCCAGCAGCCGTTCGACAGGGAGAGTGGAAAAACTGTTTTTT.

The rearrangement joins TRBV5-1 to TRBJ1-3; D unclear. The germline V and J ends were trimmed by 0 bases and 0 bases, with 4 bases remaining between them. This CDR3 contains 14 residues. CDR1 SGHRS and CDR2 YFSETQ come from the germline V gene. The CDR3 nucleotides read TGCGCCAGCAGCTTGGAGAGCTCTGGAAACACCATATATTTT. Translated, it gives CASSLESSGNTIYF.

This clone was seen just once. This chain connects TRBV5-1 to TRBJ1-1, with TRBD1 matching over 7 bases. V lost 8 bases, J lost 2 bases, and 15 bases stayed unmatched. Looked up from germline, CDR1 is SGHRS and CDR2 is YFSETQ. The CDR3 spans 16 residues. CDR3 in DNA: TGCGCCAGTGGGATCTATCCTACAGGGGCCAACACTGAAGCTTTCTTT. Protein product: CASGIYPTGANTEAFF.

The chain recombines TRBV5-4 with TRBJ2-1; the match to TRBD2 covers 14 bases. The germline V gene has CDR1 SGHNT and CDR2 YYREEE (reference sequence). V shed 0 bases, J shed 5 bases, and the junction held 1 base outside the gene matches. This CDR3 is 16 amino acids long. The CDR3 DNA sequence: TGTGCCAGCAGCTTGGGGGGACTAGCGGGGGACAATGAGCAGTTCTTC. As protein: CASSLGGLAGDNEQFF.

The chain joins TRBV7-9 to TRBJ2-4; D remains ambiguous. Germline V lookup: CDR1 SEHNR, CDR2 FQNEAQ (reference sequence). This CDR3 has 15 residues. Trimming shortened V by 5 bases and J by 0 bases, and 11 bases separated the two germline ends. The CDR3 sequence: CASSPQIVAKNIQYF. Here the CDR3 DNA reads TGTGCCAGCAGCCCACAGATAGTAGCCAAAAACATTCAGTACTTC.

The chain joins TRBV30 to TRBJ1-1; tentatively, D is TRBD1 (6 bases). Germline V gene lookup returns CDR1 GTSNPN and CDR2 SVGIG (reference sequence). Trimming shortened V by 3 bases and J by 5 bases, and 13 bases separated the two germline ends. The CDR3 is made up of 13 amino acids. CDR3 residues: CAWSRGYWTEAFF. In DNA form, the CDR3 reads TGTGCCTGGAGCAGGGGTTATTGGACTGAAGCTTTCTTT.

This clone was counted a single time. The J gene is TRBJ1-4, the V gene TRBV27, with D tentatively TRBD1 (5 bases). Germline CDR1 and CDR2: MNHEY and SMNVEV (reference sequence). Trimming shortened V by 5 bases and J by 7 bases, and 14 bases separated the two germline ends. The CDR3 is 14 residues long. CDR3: CASSDSRTAEKLFF. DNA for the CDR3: TGTGCCAGCAGTGACAGCCGCACTGCTGAAAAACTGTTTTTT. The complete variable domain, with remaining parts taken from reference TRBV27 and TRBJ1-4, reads EAQVTQNPRYLITVTGKKLTVTCSQNMNHEYMSWYRQDPGLGLRQIYYSMNVEVTDKGDVPEGYKVSRKEKRNFPLILESPSPNQTSLYFCASSDSRTAEKLFFGSGTQLSVL.

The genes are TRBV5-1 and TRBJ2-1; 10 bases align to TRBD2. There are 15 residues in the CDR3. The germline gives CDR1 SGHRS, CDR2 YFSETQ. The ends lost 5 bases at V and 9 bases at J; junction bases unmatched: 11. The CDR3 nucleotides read TGCGCCAGCAGTTCTACTAGCGGGGCTCGGAGTGAGCAGTTCTTC. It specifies CASSSTSGARSEQFF.

The CDR3 reads CASSVPPETGTGDTQYF. CDR3 nucleotides: TGTGCCAGCAGCGTACCCCCGGAGACAGGGACGGGGGATACGCAGTATTTT. The chain combines TRBV9 with TRBJ2-3; 7 bases match TRBD1. The CDR3 length is 17 residues. V gave up 1 base and J gave up 6 bases; unmatched junction bases: 14. The germline CDR1 and CDR2 sequences are SGDLS and YYNGEE.

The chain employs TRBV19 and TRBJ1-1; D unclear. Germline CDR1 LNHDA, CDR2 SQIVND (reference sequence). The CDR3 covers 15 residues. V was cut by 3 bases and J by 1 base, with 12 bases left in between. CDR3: CASSMARLSNTEAFF. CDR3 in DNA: TGTGCCAGTAGTATGGCCCGTTTGTCGAACACTGAAGCTTTCTTT.

DNA for the CDR3: TGTGCCAGCAGTGGAGGACTAGCGGGGGGCATCTACAATGAGCAGTTCTTC. This codes for CASSGGLAGGIYNEQFF. This chain links TRBV6-1 with TRBJ2-1; 14 bases match TRBD2. Germline CDR1 and CDR2: MNHNS and SASEGT. CDR3 length: 17 residues. The V gene end was trimmed by 4 bases and the J gene end by 3 bases; junction bases not matched to a gene: 5.

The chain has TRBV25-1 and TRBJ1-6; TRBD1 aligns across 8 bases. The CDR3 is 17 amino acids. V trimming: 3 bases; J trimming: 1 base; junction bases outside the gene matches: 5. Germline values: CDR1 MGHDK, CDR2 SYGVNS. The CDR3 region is CASSDFNRGSYNSPLHF. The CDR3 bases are TGTGCCAGCAGTGACTTTAACAGGGGGTCCTATAATTCACCCCTCCACTTT.

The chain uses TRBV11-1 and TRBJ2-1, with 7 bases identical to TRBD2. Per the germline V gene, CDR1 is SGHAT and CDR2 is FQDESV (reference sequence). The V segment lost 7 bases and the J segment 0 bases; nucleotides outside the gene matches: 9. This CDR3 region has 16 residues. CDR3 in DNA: TGTGCCAGCACCCGGGACGGGGGGTCCTCCTACAATGAGCAGTTCTTC. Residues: CASTRDGGSSYNEQFF. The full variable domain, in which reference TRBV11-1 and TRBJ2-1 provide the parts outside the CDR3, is EAEVAQSPRYKITEKSQAVAFWCDPISGHATLYWYRQILGQGPELLVQFQDESVVDDSQLPKDRFSAERLKGVDSTLKIQPAELGDSAMYLCASTRDGGSSYNEQFFGPGTRLTVL.

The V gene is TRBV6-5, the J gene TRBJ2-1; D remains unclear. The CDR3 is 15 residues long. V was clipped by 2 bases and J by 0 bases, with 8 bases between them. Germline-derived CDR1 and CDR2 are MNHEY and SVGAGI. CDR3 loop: CASSYEESSYNEQFF. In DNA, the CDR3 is TGTGCCAGCAGTTACGAGGAAAGCTCCTACAATGAGCAGTTCTTC.